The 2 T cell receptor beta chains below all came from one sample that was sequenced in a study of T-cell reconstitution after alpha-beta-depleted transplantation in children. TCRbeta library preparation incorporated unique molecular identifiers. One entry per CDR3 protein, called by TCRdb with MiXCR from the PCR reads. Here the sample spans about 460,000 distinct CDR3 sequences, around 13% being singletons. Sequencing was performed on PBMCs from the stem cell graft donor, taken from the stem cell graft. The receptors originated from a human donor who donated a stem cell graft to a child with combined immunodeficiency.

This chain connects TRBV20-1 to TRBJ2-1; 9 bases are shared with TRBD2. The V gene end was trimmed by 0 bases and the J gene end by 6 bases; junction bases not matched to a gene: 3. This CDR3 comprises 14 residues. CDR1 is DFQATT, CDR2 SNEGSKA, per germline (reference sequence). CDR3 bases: TGCAGTGCTAGAGAGGCGGGGGGGAGCAATGAGCAGTTCTTC. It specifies CSAREAGGSNEQFF.

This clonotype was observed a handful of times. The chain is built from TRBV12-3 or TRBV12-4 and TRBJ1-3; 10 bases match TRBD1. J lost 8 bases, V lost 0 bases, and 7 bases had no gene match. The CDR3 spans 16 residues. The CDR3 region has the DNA TGTGCCAGCAGTTTAGCGTGGGGACAGGGGTTACACACCATATATTTT. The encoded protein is CASSLAWGQGLHTIYF.